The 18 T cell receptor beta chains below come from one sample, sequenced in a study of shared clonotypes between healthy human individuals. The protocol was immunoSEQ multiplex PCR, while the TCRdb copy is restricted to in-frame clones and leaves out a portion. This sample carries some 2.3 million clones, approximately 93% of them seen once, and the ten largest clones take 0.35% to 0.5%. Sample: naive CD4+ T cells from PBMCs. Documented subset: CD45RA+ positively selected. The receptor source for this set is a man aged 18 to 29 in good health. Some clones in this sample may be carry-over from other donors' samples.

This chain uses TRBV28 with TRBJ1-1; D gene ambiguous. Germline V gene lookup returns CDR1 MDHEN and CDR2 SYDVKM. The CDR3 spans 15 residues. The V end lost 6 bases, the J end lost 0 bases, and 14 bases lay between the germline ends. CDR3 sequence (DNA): TGTGCCAGCAGGCGGGCGCCTCGGGTGAACACTGAAGCTTTCTTT. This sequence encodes CASRRAPRVNTEAFF.

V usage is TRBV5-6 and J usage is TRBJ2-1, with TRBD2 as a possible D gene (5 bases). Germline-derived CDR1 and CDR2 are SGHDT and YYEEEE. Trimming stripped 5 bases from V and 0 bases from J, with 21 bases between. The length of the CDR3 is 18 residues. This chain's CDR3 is CASSFAGITETSYNEQFF. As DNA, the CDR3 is TGTGCCAGCAGTTTTGCGGGCATTACGGAAACCTCCTACAATGAGCAGTTCTTC.

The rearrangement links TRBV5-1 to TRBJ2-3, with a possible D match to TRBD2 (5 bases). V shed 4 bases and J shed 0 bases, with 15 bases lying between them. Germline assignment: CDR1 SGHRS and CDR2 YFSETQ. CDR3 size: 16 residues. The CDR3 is CASSKERFGSTDTQYF. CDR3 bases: TGCGCCAGCAGCAAAGAGCGGTTCGGGAGCACAGATACGCAGTATTTT.

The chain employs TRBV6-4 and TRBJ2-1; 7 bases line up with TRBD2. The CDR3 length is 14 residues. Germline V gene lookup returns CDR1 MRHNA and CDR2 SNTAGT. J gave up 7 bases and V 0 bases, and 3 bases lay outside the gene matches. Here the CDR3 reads CASSDSWTRNEQFF. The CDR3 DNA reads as TGTGCCAGCAGTGACTCGTGGACTAGAAATGAGCAGTTCTTC.

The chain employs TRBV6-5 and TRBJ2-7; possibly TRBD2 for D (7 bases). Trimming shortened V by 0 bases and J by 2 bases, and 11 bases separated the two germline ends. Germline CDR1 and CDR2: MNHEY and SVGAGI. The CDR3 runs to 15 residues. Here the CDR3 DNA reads TGTGCCAGCAGTTACTCTTGGGGGGGCGCCTACGAGCAGTACTTC. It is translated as CASSYSWGGAYEQYF.

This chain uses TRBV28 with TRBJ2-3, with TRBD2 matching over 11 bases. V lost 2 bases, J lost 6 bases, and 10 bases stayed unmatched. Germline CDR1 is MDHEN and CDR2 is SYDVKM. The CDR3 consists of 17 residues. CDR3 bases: TGTGCCAGCAGTTTACAAATGACTAGCGGGATAGGTGATACGCAGTATTTT. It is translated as CASSLQMTSGIGDTQYF.

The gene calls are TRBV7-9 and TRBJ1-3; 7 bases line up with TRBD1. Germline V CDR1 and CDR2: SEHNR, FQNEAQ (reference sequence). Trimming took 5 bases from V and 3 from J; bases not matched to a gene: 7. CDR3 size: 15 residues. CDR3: CASSPDRAGGNTIYF. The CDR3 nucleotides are TGTGCCAGCAGCCCCGACAGGGCTGGTGGAAACACCATATATTTT. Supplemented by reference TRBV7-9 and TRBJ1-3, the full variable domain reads DTGVSQNPRHKITKRGQNVTFRCDPISEHNRLYWYRQTLGQGPEFLTYFQNEAQLEKSRLLSDRFSAERPKGSFSTLEIQRTEQGDSAMYLCASSPDRAGGNTIYFGEGSWLTVV.

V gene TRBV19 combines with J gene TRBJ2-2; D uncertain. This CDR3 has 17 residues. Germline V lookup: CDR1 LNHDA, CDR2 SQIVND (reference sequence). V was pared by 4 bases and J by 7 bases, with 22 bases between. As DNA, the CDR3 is TGTGCCAGTAGTACCGGAGTCATGCGGACCTATGGCGGGGAGCTGTTTTTT. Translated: CASSTGVMRTYGGELFF.

Here the CDR3 DNA reads TGTGCCAGCAGCGTAGTTGCAGGGTTTAACACCGGGGAGCTGTTTTTT. Translation: CASSVVAGFNTGELFF. This chain connects TRBV9 to TRBJ2-2, with TRBD1 as a possible D gene (5 bases). CDR3 length equals 16 residues. Trimming left V 0 bases short and J 2 bases short, with 11 bases between. The germline CDR1 and CDR2 sequences are SGDLS and YYNGEE.

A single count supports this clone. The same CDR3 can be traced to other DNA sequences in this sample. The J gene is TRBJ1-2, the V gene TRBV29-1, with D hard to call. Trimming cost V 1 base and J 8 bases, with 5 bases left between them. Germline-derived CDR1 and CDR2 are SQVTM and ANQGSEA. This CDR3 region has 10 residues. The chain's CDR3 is CSVEVGGYTF. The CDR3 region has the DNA TGCAGCGTTGAAGTCGGAGGCTACACCTTC.

This chain's CDR3 is CASTNRGVGEKLFF. CDR3 nucleotide sequence: TGTGCCAGCACAAACAGGGGGGTCGGTGAAAAACTGTTTTTT. The J gene is TRBJ1-4, the V gene TRBV2; 8 bases are a match to TRBD1. The V and J ends lost 7 bases and 7 bases, in that order; junction bases with no gene match: 8. There are 14 residues in the CDR3. Per the germline V gene, CDR1 is SNHLY and CDR2 is FYNNEI.

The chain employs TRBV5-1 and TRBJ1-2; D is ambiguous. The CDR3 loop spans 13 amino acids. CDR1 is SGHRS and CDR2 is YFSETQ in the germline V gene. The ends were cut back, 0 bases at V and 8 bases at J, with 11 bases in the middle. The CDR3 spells CASSLAPTRGYTF. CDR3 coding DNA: TGCGCCAGCAGCTTGGCCCCAACTCGGGGCTACACCTTC.

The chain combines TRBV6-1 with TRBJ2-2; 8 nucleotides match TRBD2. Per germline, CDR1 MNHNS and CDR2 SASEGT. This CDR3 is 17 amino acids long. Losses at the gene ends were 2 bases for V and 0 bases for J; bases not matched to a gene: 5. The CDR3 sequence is CASSESGGLANTGELFF. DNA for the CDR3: TGTGCCAGCAGTGAATCGGGGGGACTAGCGAACACCGGGGAGCTGTTTTTT.

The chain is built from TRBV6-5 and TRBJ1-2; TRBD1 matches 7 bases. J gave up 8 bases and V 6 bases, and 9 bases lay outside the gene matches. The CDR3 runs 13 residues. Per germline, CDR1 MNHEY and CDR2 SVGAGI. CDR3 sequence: CASSPTGPGGYTF. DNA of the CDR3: TGTGCCAGCAGCCCGACAGGGCCGGGAGGCTACACCTTC.

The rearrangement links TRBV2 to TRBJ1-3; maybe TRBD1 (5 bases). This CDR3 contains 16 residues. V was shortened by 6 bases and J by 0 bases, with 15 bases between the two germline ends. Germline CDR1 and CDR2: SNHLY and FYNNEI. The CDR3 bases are TGTGCCAGCAGGAGAATGACAGTCATCTCTGGAAACACCATATATTTT. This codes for CASRRMTVISGNTIYF.

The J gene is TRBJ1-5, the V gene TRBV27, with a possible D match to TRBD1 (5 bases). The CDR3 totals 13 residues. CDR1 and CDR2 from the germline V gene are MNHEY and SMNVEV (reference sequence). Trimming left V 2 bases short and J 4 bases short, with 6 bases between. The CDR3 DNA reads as TGTGCCAGCAGTTTAGGACATAATCAGCCCCAGCATTTT. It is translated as CASSLGHNQPQHF.

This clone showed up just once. DNA for the CDR3: TGTGCCTCCGGGGGTTTGGGCAACTATGGCTACACCTTC. The encoded protein is CASGGLGNYGYTF. The gene calls are TRBV28 and TRBJ1-2, with TRBD1 as a possible D gene (5 bases). CDR3 length: 13 residues. V gave up 11 bases and J gave up 2 bases, with 15 bases separating them. Germline CDR1 MDHEN, CDR2 SYDVKM.

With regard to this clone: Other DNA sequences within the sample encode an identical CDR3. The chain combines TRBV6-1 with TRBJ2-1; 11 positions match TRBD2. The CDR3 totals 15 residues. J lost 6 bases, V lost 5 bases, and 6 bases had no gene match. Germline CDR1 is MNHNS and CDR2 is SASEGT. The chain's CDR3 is CASSLLAGVGNEQFF. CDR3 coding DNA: TGTGCCAGCAGTTTACTAGCGGGAGTGGGCAATGAGCAGTTCTTC.